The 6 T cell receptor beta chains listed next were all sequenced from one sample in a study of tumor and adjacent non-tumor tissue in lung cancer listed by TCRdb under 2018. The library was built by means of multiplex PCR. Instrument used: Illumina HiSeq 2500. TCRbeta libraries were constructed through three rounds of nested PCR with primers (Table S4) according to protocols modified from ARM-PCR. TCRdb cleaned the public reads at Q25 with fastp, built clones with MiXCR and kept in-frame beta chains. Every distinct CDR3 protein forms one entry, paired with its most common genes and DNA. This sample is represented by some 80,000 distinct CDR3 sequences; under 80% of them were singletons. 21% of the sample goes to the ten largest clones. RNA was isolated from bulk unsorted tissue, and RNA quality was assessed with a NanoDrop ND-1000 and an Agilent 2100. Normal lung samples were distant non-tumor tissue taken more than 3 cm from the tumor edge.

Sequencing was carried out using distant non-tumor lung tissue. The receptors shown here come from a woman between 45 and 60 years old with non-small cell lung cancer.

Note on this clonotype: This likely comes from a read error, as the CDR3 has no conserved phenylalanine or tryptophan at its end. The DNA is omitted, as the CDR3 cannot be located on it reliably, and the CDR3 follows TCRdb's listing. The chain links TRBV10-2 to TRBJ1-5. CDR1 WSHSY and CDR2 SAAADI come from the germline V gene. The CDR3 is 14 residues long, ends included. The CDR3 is CASSGAGAQQPKHL.

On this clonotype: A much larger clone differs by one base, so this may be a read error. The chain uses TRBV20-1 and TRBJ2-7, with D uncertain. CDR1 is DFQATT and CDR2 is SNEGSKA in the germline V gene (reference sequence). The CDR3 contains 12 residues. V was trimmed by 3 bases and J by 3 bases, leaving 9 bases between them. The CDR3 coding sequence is TGCAGTGCTAGGCTCCAGAACTACGAGCAGTACTTC. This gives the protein CSARLQNYEQYF.

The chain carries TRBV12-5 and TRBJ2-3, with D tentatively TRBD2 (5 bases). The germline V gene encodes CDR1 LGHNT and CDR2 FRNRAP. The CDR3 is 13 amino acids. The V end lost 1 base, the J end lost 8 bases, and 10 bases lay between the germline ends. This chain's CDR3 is CASGLGESGTQYF. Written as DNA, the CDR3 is TGTGCTAGTGGTTTGGGGGAGTCAGGTACGCAGTATTTT.

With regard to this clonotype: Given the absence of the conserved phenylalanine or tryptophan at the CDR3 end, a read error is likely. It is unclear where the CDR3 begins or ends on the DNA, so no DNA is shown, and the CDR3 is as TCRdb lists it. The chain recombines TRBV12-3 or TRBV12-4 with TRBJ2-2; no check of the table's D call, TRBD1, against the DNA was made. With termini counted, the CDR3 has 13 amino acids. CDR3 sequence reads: CASRRQGTWELFC.

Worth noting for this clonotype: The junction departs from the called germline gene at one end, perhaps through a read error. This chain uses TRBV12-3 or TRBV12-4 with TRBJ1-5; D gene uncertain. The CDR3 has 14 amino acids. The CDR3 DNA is TGTGCCAGCAGTTTAAGGGATGACAATCAGCACCAGCATTTT. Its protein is CASSLRDDNQHQHF.

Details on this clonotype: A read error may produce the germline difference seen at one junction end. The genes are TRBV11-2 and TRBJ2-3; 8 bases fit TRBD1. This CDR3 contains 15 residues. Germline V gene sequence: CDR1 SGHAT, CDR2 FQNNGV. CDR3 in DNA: TGTGCCAGCAGCTTAGGGCCCCCAGGGGGCCATACGAAGTATTTT. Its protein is CASSLGPPGGHTKYF.